This record looks at one T cell receptor (beta chain) sequence and its context. These data belong to a study of cytomegalovirus exposure and HLA in healthy donors. Study details: As an earlier analysis found, around 200 million T cells yielded fewer than 130 million unique TCR beta sequences. Most donors, about 82% of some 400 genotyped, fell in the Caucasian-associated ancestry cluster.

PCR involved 60 Vbeta and 13 Jbeta primers. Profiling relied on immunoSEQ multiplex PCR, and the TCRdb table lists in-frame clones only, not all of them. The sample has more than 95,000 clones; roughly 80% are singletons. The germline V gene has CDR1 MNHEY and CDR2 SMNVEV (reference sequence). The CDR3 extends over 14 amino acids. V was cut by 5 bases and J by 3 bases, with 13 bases left in between. This clonotype was sampled from a man aged 25-45 years in good health and CMV-seropositive. Sequencing used PBMCs. The genes are TRBV27 and TRBJ1-1; D is unclear. The CDR3 protein is CASSPRREDTEAFF. In DNA, the CDR3 is TGTGCCAGCAGTCCCCGACGGGAGGACACTGAAGCTTTCTTT.